One TCR beta chain is described in this entry. Of the isolated RNA, all was reverse transcribed, and so the sequenced material was expressed TCRB transcripts. Libraries were prepared by immunoSEQ multiplex PCR; TCRdb keeps only in-frame clonotypes and omits some of them. This table holds around 310,000 clones, about 11% found once. The sample comes from a study of beta chain features in type 1 diabetes. V lost 3 bases and J 1 base, leaving 11 bases between the germline ends. Germline V gene lookup returns CDR1 MDHEN and CDR2 SYDVKM. The CDR3 has 15 amino acids. Material for sequencing was naive CD4+ T cells from blood. V usage is TRBV28 and J usage is TRBJ2-3; D is perhaps TRBD1 (6 bases). This sequence originates from a woman aged 25-40 years in good health. This CDR3 is CASSFLGGGTDTQYF. For the CDR3, the DNA is TGTGCCAGCAGTTTCTTAGGGGGTGGCACAGATACGCAGTATTTT.